This note documents a single T cell receptor beta chain sequence. Germline assignment: CDR1 SGHVS and CDR2 FQNEAQ. V dropped 3 bases and J dropped 2 bases, with 8 bases sitting between them. The CDR3 runs to 14 residues. This specimen comes from a study of blood T cell repertoires in COVID-19. Repertoires were generated with immunoSEQ multiplex PCR, while TCRdb's copy carries only in-frame clones and drops some. This sample has approximately 100,000 clones, with 70% to 85% found just once. This chain connects TRBV7-8 to TRBJ1-5; no clear D gene. The TCR originated in a man aged 65-85 years with active or convalescent COVID-19. The sample taken for sequencing was peripheral blood. The CDR3 DNA reads as TGTGCCAGCAGCTTTAACAGTGGCAATCAGCCCCAGCATTTT. It translates to CASSFNSGNQPQHF.